This section outlines one T cell receptor (beta chain) sequence together with its context. These data belong to a study of blood T cell repertoires in COVID-19. Study summary: Both acute and convalescent COVID-19 samples were obtained from the United States, Italy and Spain.

Authors' data handling: Researchers report that nucleated cell counts were estimated from reference gene primer amplification. Clones were read by immunoSEQ multiplex PCR, and TCRdb kept only the in-frame ones, dropping some. V, J and clone size derive from that table, while D and trimming were established from the DNA sequence. The sample has roughly 260,000 clones, around nine tenths seen once. Germline V lookup: CDR1 GTSNPN, CDR2 SVGIG (reference sequence). The CDR3 extends over 11 amino acids. Deletions cut 2 bases from V and 5 bases from J, with 3 bases between. The sample was peripheral blood. This sequence was found in a woman aged 25 to 39 with COVID-19, enrolled during active disease. The chain links TRBV30 to TRBJ1-4; D is unresolved. The CDR3 coding sequence is TGTGCCTGGAGTCCGAATGAAAAACTGTTTTTT. It codes for CAWSPNEKLFF.